This T cell receptor beta chain stems from a study of low-dose radiotherapy and immunotherapy resistance in tumors. On the study more broadly: Cohort 1 was given 0.5 Gy per fraction every 2 weeks, for 6.5 Gy total. Patients received 300 mg of oral aspirin each day across four cycles, commencing on cycle 1 day 1.

The sample's time point: after trial treatment. Treatment defined: LDRT plus nivolumab, ipilimumab, low-dose cyclophosphamide and aspirin (RACIN trial). Donors received a regimen that comprised nivolumab, ipilimumab, aspirin, low-dose cyclophosphamide and low-dose radiotherapy. Eligibility criteria specified advanced solid malignancies devoid of tumor-infiltrating lymphocytes. The germline gives CDR1 SGHTA, CDR2 FQGNSA. With 5 bases clipped from V and 4 bases from J, the junction kept 6 bases outside the gene matches. The CDR3 is 15 residues long. There are a few counts of this clonotype. Alpha- and beta-chain coverage of first-strand cDNA came from TRAV- and TRBV-specific primers. Amplification of TCRs used a constant-region primer and V-primer adapter for roughly 21 PCR cycles. TCRdb independently ran MiXCR on the reads; one entry per CDR3 protein. The repertoire holds 60,000 or so distinct CDR3 sequences, 20% to 25% seen once, with 6.5% to 7% in the top ten.

The TCR originated in a male donor with prostate cancer. The chain employs TRBV7-2 and TRBJ2-2, with 8 bases that match TRBD1. Sequencing was performed on PBMCs, taken after low-dose radiotherapy plus immunotherapy. The CDR3 spells CASSLYRGTTGELFF. In nucleotides, the CDR3 is TGTGCCAGCAGCCTATACAGGGGGACCACCGGGGAGCTGTTTTTT.